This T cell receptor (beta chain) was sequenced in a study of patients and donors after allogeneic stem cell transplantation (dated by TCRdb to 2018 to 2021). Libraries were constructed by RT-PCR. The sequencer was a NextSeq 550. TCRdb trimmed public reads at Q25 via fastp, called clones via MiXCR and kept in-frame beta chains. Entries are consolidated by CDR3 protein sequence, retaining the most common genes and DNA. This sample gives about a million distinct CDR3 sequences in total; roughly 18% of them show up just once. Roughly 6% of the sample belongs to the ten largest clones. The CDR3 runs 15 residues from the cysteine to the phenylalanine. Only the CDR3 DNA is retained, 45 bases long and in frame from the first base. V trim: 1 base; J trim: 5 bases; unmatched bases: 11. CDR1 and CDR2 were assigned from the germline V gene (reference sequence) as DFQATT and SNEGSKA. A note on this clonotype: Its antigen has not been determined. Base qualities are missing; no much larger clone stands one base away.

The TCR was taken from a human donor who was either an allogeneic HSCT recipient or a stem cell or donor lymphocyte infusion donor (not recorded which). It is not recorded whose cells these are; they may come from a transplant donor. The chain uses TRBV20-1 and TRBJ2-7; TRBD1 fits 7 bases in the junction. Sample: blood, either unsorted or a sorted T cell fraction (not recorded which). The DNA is TGCAGTGCTAGAGCCCTACTCGACAGGGCCCACGAGCAGTACTTC. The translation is CSARALLDRAHEQYF.